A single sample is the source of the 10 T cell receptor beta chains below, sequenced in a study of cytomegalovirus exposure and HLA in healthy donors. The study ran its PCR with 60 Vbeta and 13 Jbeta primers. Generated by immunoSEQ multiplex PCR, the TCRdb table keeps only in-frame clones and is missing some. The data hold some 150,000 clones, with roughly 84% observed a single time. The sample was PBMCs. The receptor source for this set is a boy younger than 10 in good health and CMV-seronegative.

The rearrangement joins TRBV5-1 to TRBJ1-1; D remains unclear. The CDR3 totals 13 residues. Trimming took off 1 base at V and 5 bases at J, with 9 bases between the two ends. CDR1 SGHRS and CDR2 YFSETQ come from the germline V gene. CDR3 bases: TGCGCCAGCAGCTTGACCCCGGGAACTGAAGCTTTCTTT. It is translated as CASSLTPGTEAFF.

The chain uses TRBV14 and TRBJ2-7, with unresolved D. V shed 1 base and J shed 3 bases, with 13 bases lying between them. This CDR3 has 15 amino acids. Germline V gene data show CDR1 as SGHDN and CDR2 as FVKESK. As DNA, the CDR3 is TGTGCCAGCAGCCAAGTGGCAGCTAGTAGCTACGAGCAGTACTTC. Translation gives CASSQVAASSYEQYF.

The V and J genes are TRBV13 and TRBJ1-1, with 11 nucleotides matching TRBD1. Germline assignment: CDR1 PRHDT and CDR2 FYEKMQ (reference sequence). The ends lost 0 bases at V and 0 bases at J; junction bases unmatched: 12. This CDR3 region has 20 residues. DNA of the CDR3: TGTGCCAGCAGCTTAGGATTTTTATCGGACAGGGGGCGCGTGAACACTGAAGCTTTCTTT. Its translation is CASSLGFLSDRGRVNTEAFF.

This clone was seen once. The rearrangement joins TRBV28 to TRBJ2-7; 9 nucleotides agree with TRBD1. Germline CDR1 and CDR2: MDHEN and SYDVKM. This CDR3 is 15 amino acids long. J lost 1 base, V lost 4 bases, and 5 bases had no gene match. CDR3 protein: CASSYRDRVSYEQYF. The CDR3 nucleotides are TGTGCCAGCAGTTACCGGGACAGGGTGTCCTACGAGCAGTACTTC. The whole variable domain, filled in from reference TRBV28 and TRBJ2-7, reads DVKVTQSSRYLVKRTGEKVFLECVQDMDHENMFWYRQDPGLGLRLIYFSYDVKMKEKGDIPEGYSVSREKKERFSLILESASTNQTSMYLCASSYRDRVSYEQYFGPGTRLTVT.

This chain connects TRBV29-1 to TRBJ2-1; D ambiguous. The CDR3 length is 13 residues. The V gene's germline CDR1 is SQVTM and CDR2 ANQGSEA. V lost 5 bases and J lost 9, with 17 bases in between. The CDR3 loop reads CSVPFRVIGEQFF. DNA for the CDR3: TGCAGCGTTCCTTTCCGGGTGATCGGTGAGCAGTTCTTC.

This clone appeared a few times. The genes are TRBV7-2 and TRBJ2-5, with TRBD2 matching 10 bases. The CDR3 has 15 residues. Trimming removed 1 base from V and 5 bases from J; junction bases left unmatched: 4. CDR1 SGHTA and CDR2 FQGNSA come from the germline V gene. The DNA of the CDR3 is TGTGCCAGCAGCTTAGGCGGACTAGCGGCGGAGACCCAGTACTTC. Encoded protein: CASSLGGLAAETQYF.

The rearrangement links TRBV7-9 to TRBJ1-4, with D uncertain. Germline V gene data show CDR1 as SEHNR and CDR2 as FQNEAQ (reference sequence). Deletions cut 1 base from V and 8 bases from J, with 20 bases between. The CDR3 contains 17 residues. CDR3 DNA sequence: TGTGCCAGCAGCTTAGGCAGGAATCGGGGTGCCCTAGAAAAACTGTTTTTT. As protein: CASSLGRNRGALEKLFF.

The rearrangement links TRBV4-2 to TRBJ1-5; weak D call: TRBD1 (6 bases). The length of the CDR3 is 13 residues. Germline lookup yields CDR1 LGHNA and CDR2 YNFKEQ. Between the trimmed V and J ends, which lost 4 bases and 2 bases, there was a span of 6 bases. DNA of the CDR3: TGTGCCAGCAGCCCAGGGGGCAATCAGCCCCAGCATTTT. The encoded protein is CASSPGGNQPQHF.

The DNA for the CDR3 is TGCGCCAGCAGTGAGAGAGGGGGCACCGGGGAGCTGTTTTTT. Translation: CASSERGGTGELFF. The chain recombines TRBV10-2 with TRBJ2-2, with D possibly being TRBD1 (6 bases). Trimming took off 2 bases at V and 4 bases at J, with 8 bases between the two ends. Per the germline V gene, CDR1 is WSHSY and CDR2 is SAAADI. CDR3 length: 14 residues.

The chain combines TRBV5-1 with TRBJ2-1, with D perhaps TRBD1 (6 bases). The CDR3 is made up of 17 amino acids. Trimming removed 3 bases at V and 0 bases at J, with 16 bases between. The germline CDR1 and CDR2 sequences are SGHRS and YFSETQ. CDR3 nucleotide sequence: TGCGCCAGCAGCTCCCAGAAGGGGGATAGCTCCTACAATGAGCAGTTCTTC. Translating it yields CASSSQKGDSSYNEQFF.